This T cell receptor (beta chain) was found in a study of blood T cell repertoires in COVID-19. This table comes from immunoSEQ multiplex PCR, and its TCRdb copy is limited to in-frame clones, with some not included. The data show 150,000 to 200,000 clones, with approximately 83% seen just once and 8% to 10% held by the top ten. Germline CDR1 and CDR2: SNHLY and FYNNEI. Trimming removed 1 base from V and 8 bases from J; junction bases left unmatched: 10. The CDR3 has 16 amino acids. This TCR derives from a man between 60 and 75 years old with acute or convalescent COVID-19. This chain links TRBV2 with TRBJ1-4, with TRBD1 identical over 7 bases. Source material: peripheral blood. The chain's CDR3 is CASSEGQAGGKEKLFF. CDR3 nucleotides: TGTGCCAGCAGTGAAGGACAAGCAGGGGGTAAAGAAAAACTGTTTTTT.